The 31 T cell receptor beta chains listed next were all sequenced from one sample in a study of CD8 T cells in ankylosing spondylitis. TCRdb passed the 5' RACE reads through MiXCR, listing each CDR3 protein once. The sample carries tens of thousands of distinct CDR3 sequences, 10% recorded once. The sequenced material came from blood, either unsorted or a sorted T cell fraction (not recorded which). These receptors came from a male donor with ankylosing spondylitis or in good health (not recorded which).

This clonotype has at least ten counts. The chain combines TRBV2 with TRBJ2-7, with D perhaps matching TRBD1 (5 bases). The CDR3 has 12 residues. From germline, CDR1 is SNHLY and CDR2 FYNNEI. V lost 8 bases to trimming and J lost 2 bases, with 10 bases between them. The CDR3: CASVPGTYEQYF. The DNA for the CDR3 is TGTGCCAGCGTTCCAGGGACCTACGAGCAGTACTTC.

The V call is TRBV18, the J call TRBJ1-5; 9 bases are shared with TRBD1. Germline V CDR1 and CDR2: KGHSH, LQKENI. The CDR3 totals 15 residues. V lost 3 bases, J lost 3 bases, and 3 bases stayed unmatched. In DNA form, the CDR3 reads TGTGCCAGCTCACCGGACAGGGGTAACAATCAGCCCCAGCATTTT. It specifies CASSPDRGNNQPQHF.

This clonotype came up many times. The chain is built from TRBV7-3 and TRBJ1-1; D uncertain. The V and J ends lost 3 bases and 1 base respectively, with 6 bases between them. From germline, CDR1 is SGHTA and CDR2 FQGTGA. The CDR3 has 13 residues. The CDR3 sequence: CASSFIPNTEAFF. The CDR3 nucleotides are TGTGCCAGCAGCTTTATTCCGAACACTGAAGCTTTCTTT.

This clonotype came up many times. The chain is built from TRBV15 and TRBJ2-3; perhaps TRBD1 as D (6 bases). The ends were cut back, 0 bases at V and 4 bases at J, with 17 bases in the middle. Germline CDR1 and CDR2: LNHNV and YYDKDF (reference sequence). The CDR3 covers 17 residues. CDR3 protein: CATSRDGYRASADTQYF. The CDR3 region has the DNA TGTGCCACCAGCAGAGATGGGTACAGGGCTTCGGCAGATACGCAGTATTTT. The full variable domain, rest sourced from reference TRBV15 and TRBJ2-3, is DAMVIQNPRYQVTQFGKPVTLSCSQTLNHNVMYWYQQKSSQAPKLLFHYYDKDFNNEADTPDNFQSRRPNTSFCFLDIRSPGLGDTAMYLCATSRDGYRASADTQYFGPGTRLTVL.

As concerns this clonotype: A much larger clone differs from this one at a single base, so this may be a read error. The V gene is TRBV19, the J gene TRBJ2-5; either TRBD1 or TRBD2 may supply D (5 bases each). Germline CDR1 is LNHDA and CDR2 is SQIVND (reference sequence). V was cut by 4 bases and J by 5 bases, with 14 bases left in between. There are 14 residues in the CDR3. Here the CDR3 reads CASSTGTPGETQYF. CDR3 nucleotide sequence: TGTGCCAGTAGTACTGGGACCCCCGGGGAGACCCAGTACTTC.

The J gene is TRBJ1-4, the V gene TRBV7-2, with 8 bases aligning to TRBD1. The junction had 10 bases not matched to a gene; V was cut back by 4 bases and J by 3 bases. The CDR3 spans 17 residues. The germline V gene has CDR1 SGHTA and CDR2 FQGNSA. The CDR3 nucleotides read TGTGCCAGCAGCTCAAGAATAGGGACAGGCTCTAATGAAAAACTGTTTTTT. Its protein product is CASSSRIGTGSNEKLFF.

This clonotype has at least ten counts. This chain connects TRBV4-3 to TRBJ1-1; D uncertain. Trimming pared 0 bases from V and 4 bases from J, leaving 6 bases between. This CDR3 spans 13 amino acids. CDR1 and CDR2 (germline): LGHNA, YSLEER. CDR3 DNA sequence: TGCGCCAGCAGCCAAGATGGGAGCACTGAAGCTTTCTTT. Translating gives CASSQDGSTEAFF.

Concerning this clonotype: A read error is possible here, since a much larger clone lies one base away. The chain joins TRBV12-3 or TRBV12-4 to TRBJ2-7, with D perhaps matching TRBD2 (5 bases). The CDR3 consists of 16 residues. CDR3 nucleotides: TGTGCCAGCAGTTTAACCCCGCTAGCTCATTCCTACGAGCAGTGCTTC. As protein: CASSLTPLAHSYEQCF.

This clonotype was detected only a few times. The CDR3 nucleotides are TGTGCCAGCAGCTTAGATACAGCACCCACAGATACGCAGTATTTT. Its protein is CASSLDTAPTDTQYF. This chain joins TRBV7-8 and TRBJ2-3; D is unclear. There are 15 residues in the CDR3. Trimming took 1 base from V and 2 from J, leaving 10 bases between them. CDR1 and CDR2 (germline): SGHVS, FQNEAQ.

This clonotype was seen repeatedly, ten times or more. The chain employs TRBV10-3 and TRBJ2-2, with 9 bases fitting TRBD1. In germline, CDR1 is ENHRY, CDR2 SYGVKD. The length of the CDR3 is 15 residues. J gave up 4 bases and V 6 bases, and 6 bases lay outside the gene matches. CDR3 loop: CAISQQGAPTGELFF. CDR3 in DNA: TGTGCCATCAGCCAACAGGGGGCGCCCACCGGGGAGCTGTTTTTT.

The rearrangement links TRBV9 to TRBJ1-6; TRBD1 is a possible D gene (6 bases). CDR1 SGDLS and CDR2 YYNGEE come from the germline V gene. The CDR3 has 16 amino acids. V lost 4 bases to trimming and J lost 6 bases, with 17 bases between them. CDR3 region: CASSPGEVRGNSPLHF. The CDR3 DNA reads TGTGCCAGCAGCCCCGGTGAGGTCAGGGGTAATTCACCCCTCCACTTT.

This clonotype was observed at least ten times. V gene TRBV6-1 combines with J gene TRBJ1-1, with D possibly TRBD1 on 5 matching bases. The V gene lost 2 bases and the J gene lost 10 bases, with 14 bases spanning the gap. The germline CDR1 and CDR2 sequences are MNHNS and SASEGT. This CDR3 has 13 amino acids. This CDR3 reads CASSEKRGRGAFF. The CDR3 region has the DNA TGTGCCAGCAGTGAAAAAAGAGGGAGGGGAGCTTTCTTT.

This clonotype was seen at least ten times. J is TRBJ2-5 and V is TRBV4-1; 10 bases match TRBD1. Germline CDR1 and CDR2: MGHRA and YSYEKL. J gave up 5 bases and V 0 bases, and 0 bases lay outside the gene matches. This CDR3 is built from 14 residues. The CDR3 region has the DNA TGCGCCAGCAGCCAAGAGGGACAGGGGGAGACCCAGTACTTC. Protein product: CASSQEGQGETQYF.

This clonotype was seen at least ten times. This chain connects TRBV7-9 to TRBJ2-7; D possibly matches TRBD1 or TRBD2 (5 bases each). This CDR3 is built from 17 residues. The germline V and J ends were trimmed by 5 bases and 0 bases, with 20 bases remaining between them. The germline V gene has CDR1 SEHNR and CDR2 FQNEAQ (reference sequence). The CDR3 sequence is CASSLGSGTGSSYEQYF. The CDR3 nucleotides read TGTGCCAGCAGCCTGGGTTCCGGGACGGGGAGCTCCTACGAGCAGTACTTC.

This clonotype appeared many times. This chain joins TRBV12-3 or TRBV12-4 and TRBJ1-1; 9 bases agree with TRBD1. The length of the CDR3 is 15 residues. The ends lost 6 bases at V and 6 bases at J; junction bases unmatched: 11. The CDR3 protein is CASSRRTGDVSEAFF. DNA of the CDR3: TGTGCCAGCAGCCGGAGGACAGGGGATGTATCTGAAGCTTTCTTT.

This clonotype has just a few counts. The genes are TRBV4-1 and TRBJ1-1; D remains unclear. The CDR3 length is 12 residues. Per the germline V gene, CDR1 is MGHRA and CDR2 is YSYEKL. The germline V and J ends were trimmed by 7 bases and 4 bases, with 10 bases remaining between them. CDR3 DNA: TGCGCCAGCACTCATTTGGGCACTGAAGCTTTCTTT. This codes for CASTHLGTEAFF.

This clonotype was detected ten times or more. The rearrangement uses TRBV27 and TRBJ1-5; 9 bases are shared with TRBD1. With V trimmed by 6 bases and J by 7 bases, 4 bases remained unmatched. Per germline, CDR1 MNHEY and CDR2 SMNVEV (reference sequence). This CDR3 region has 13 residues. CDR3 in DNA: TGTGCCAGCAGCCAGACAGGGGGACAGCCCCAGCATTTT. Translation gives CASSQTGGQPQHF.

This clonotype has ten or more counts. This sequence joins TRBV28 and TRBJ2-1; TRBD1 matches at 8 bases. V shed 5 bases, J shed 6 bases, and the junction held 6 bases outside the gene matches. Germline CDR1 is MDHEN and CDR2 is SYDVKM. The CDR3 length is 14 residues. The CDR3 protein is CASSPRTGSNEQFF. The CDR3 DNA follows: TGTGCCAGCAGTCCCCGGACAGGGAGCAATGAGCAGTTCTTC.

This clonotype has ten or more counts. The V gene is TRBV15, the J gene TRBJ2-7, with D possibly being TRBD1 (6 bases). The CDR3 contains 11 residues. The germline V gene has CDR1 LNHNV and CDR2 YYDKDF (reference sequence). The V end was cut by 4 bases, the J end by 5 bases, with 6 bases between. The CDR3 nucleotides read TGTGCCACCAGCAAGGGGGACGAGCAGTACTTC. It is translated as CATSKGDEQYF.

This clonotype has ten or more counts. The CDR3 DNA reads as TGCAGCGCCCTAACGGGGGAGACCCAGTACTTC. Protein sequence: CSALTGETQYF. This chain joins TRBV29-1 and TRBJ2-5; D perhaps matches TRBD2 (5 bases). Trimming stripped 7 bases from V and 5 bases from J, with 11 bases between. The CDR3 extends over 11 amino acids. CDR1 and CDR2 from the germline V gene are SQVTM and ANQGSEA.

This clonotype was seen at least ten times. V is TRBV4-1 and J is TRBJ2-3, with 8 bases matching TRBD1. V dropped 0 bases and J dropped 5; count of bases not matched to a gene: 10. CDR3 size: 17 residues. Germline lookup yields CDR1 MGHRA and CDR2 YSYEKL. In DNA, the CDR3 is TGCGCCAGCAGCCAAGAAATTGCCAGGGGGCTTTTAGATACGCAGTATTTT. Amino acids: CASSQEIARGLLDTQYF.

At least ten counts were recorded for this clonotype. This chain joins TRBV3-1 and TRBJ2-5; D is unclear. Germline V gene lookup returns CDR1 LGHDT and CDR2 YNNKEL (reference sequence). The CDR3 runs 13 residues. The CDR3 coding sequence is TGTGCTGTGGTGGACGGAATGCGGGAGACCCAGTACTTC. Its translation is CAVVDGMRETQYF.

This clonotype was seen many times. The genes are TRBV6-2 or TRBV6-3 and TRBJ2-4; perhaps TRBD1 as D (6 bases). The CDR3 length is 15 residues. The V and J ends lost 6 bases and 0 bases respectively, with 12 bases between them. Per the germline V gene, CDR1 is MNHEY and CDR2 is SVGEGT. CDR3 sequence (DNA): TGTGCCAGCAGCGACAGGAGAGTAGCCAAAAACATTCAGTACTTC. Translation: CASSDRRVAKNIQYF.

This clonotype was observed at least ten times. This chain links TRBV5-1 with TRBJ2-3, with 11 bases matching TRBD2. CDR1 and CDR2 from the germline V gene are SGHRS and YFSETQ. This CDR3 is built from 18 residues. Unmatched junction bases numbered 11, after V lost 4 bases and J lost 1 base. The CDR3 bases are TGCGCCAGCAGCCGCGCACATAGCGGGAGGGAGGGCACAGATACGCAGTATTTT. The encoded protein is CASSRAHSGREGTDTQYF.

This clonotype was found many times. This chain links TRBV20-1 with TRBJ1-1, with D hard to call. The CDR3 runs 14 residues. Per germline, CDR1 DFQATT and CDR2 SNEGSKA (reference sequence). V was clipped by 1 base and J by 3 bases, with 12 bases between them. Here the CDR3 reads CSARASGPHTEAFF. The CDR3 DNA reads as TGCAGTGCTAGAGCGTCAGGTCCGCACACTGAAGCTTTCTTT.

This clonotype was detected a few times. V gene TRBV19 combines with J gene TRBJ2-7, with 7 bases matching TRBD2. This CDR3 region has 16 residues. Germline trimming cut 4 bases from V and 2 bases from J; bases unmatched to any gene: 11. Per germline, CDR1 LNHDA and CDR2 SQIVND (reference sequence). The CDR3 coding sequence is TGTGCCAGTAGTACCGTTATCGGGAGGTCACCCTACGAGCAGTACTTC. Residues: CASSTVIGRSPYEQYF.

This clonotype occurred a few times. The chain joins TRBV18 to TRBJ2-6; perhaps TRBD1 as D (5 bases). This CDR3 is built from 18 residues. With 3 bases removed from V and 0 bases from J, the gap between germline ends came to 15 bases. The V gene's germline CDR1 is KGHSH and CDR2 LQKENI. The CDR3 nucleotides are TGTGCCAGCTCACCGGGGCAGGGTTCCGCCTCTGGGGCCAACGTCCTGACTTTC. Protein product: CASSPGQGSASGANVLTF. The variable domain in full, with the rest retrieved from reference TRBV18 and TRBJ2-6, is NAGVMQNPRHLVRRRGQEARLRCSPMKGHSHVYWYRQLPEEGLKFMVYLQKENIIDESGMPKERFSAEFPKEGPSILRIQQVVRGDSAAYFCASSPGQGSASGANVLTFGAGSRLTVL.

This clonotype appeared many times. The chain combines TRBV12-5 with TRBJ1-1; 8 bases align to TRBD1. Germline CDR1 and CDR2: LGHNT and FRNRAP. This CDR3 is 14 amino acids long. V lost 9 bases, J lost 5 bases, and 11 bases stayed unmatched. CDR3: CASSDGQGGTEAFF. CDR3 nucleotide sequence: TGTGCTAGCAGCGACGGACAGGGTGGGACTGAAGCTTTCTTT.

The rearrangement joins TRBV11-2 to TRBJ2-7; no reliable D call. The germline gives CDR1 SGHAT, CDR2 FQNNGV. V lost 0 bases to trimming and J lost 6 bases, with 9 bases between them. The CDR3 extends over 13 amino acids. This CDR3 is CASSLEPPGEQYF. DNA of the CDR3: TGTGCCAGCAGCTTAGAACCCCCGGGCGAGCAGTACTTC.

This clonotype was seen many times. V gene TRBV4-1 combines with J gene TRBJ1-6, with 7 bases identical to TRBD1. The CDR3 contains 15 residues. The germline CDR1 and CDR2 sequences are MGHRA and YSYEKL. The V segment lost 4 bases and the J segment 9 bases; nucleotides outside the gene matches: 9. The CDR3 bases are TGCGCCAGCAGCCTAGGACAGGAGGGCCTTTCACCCCTCCACTTT. Translated, it gives CASSLGQEGLSPLHF.

At least ten counts were recorded for this clonotype. The gene calls are TRBV20-1 and TRBJ2-1; 8 bases are a match to TRBD2. Per germline, CDR1 DFQATT and CDR2 SNEGSKA (reference sequence). There are 15 residues in the CDR3. Trimming cost V 1 base and J 3 bases; bases outside gene matches: 5. The CDR3 DNA is TGCAGTGCTAGAGGGTCCGGGGGGGGCTACAATGAGCAGTTCTTC. As protein: CSARGSGGGYNEQFF.